These 10 T cell receptor beta chains originate from one sample sequenced in a study of OX40 agonist ivuxolimab in advanced cancers. The table came from immunoSEQ multiplex PCR; TCRdb's copy has only in-frame clones and leaves some out. This table holds 80,000 or so clones, around 85% found once. Source: CD4+ or CD8+ T cells sorted from blood, taken in a trial of the OX40 agonist ivuxolimab. These receptors were taken from an adult with an advanced solid tumor such as melanoma, head and neck, liver or kidney cancer.

The count of this clone is one. V is TRBV5-1 and J is TRBJ1-2; 7 bases fit TRBD1. Germline CDR1 reads SGHRS; CDR2 reads YFSETQ. CDR3 size: 15 residues. V trimming: 5 bases; J trimming: 3 bases; junction bases outside the gene matches: 10. The CDR3 nucleotides read TGCGCCAGCAGTTACACAGGGGCCTACGACTATGGCTACACCTTC. Translated, it gives CASSYTGAYDYGYTF.

The CDR3 reads CASSLGGWLGNQPQHF. CDR3 nucleotides: TGTGCCAGCAGTCTTGGAGGGTGGTTGGGCAATCAGCCCCAGCATTTT. This chain joins TRBV2 and TRBJ1-5, with D hard to call. Deletions cut 5 bases from V and 2 bases from J, with 16 bases between. The CDR3 is 16 amino acids. Germline CDR1 SNHLY, CDR2 FYNNEI.

The chain recombines TRBV18 with TRBJ2-5; D unresolved. Germline V gene sequence: CDR1 KGHSH, CDR2 LQKENI. CDR3 length: 11 residues. Trimming stripped 5 bases from V and 3 bases from J, with 4 bases between. CDR3 DNA: TGTGCCAGCTCATCTAAAGAGACCCAGTACTTC. This sequence encodes CASSSKETQYF.

The gene calls are TRBV18 and TRBJ1-5; no clear D gene. V was pared by 3 bases and J by 6 bases, with 15 bases between. This CDR3 spans 15 amino acids. Germline V CDR1 and CDR2: KGHSH, LQKENI. In DNA, the CDR3 is TGTGCCAGCTCACCGAGCCCGGATGTCGGTCAGCCCCAGCATTTT. Residues: CASSPSPDVGQPQHF.

The rearrangement joins TRBV18 to TRBJ1-1, with D hard to call. The CDR3 has 14 residues. The V end lost 6 bases, the J end lost 1 base, and 12 bases lay between the germline ends. Germline V gene lookup returns CDR1 KGHSH and CDR2 LQKENI. CDR3: CASSQELSNTEAFF. In DNA, the CDR3 is TGTGCCAGCTCCCAAGAACTGTCGAACACTGAAGCTTTCTTT.

The gene calls are TRBV6-7 and TRBJ2-7; 13 nucleotides line up with TRBD2. TRBV6-7 belongs to the ORF category, with a function that is uncertain. CDR3 length: 15 amino acids. The V and J ends lost 6 bases and 4 bases, in that order; junction bases with no gene match: 6. CDR3 sequence: CASSPGLAGSYEQYF. CDR3 bases: TGTGCCAGCAGCCCGGGACTAGCGGGAAGTTACGAGCAGTACTTC.

The chain has TRBV28 and TRBJ1-6; TRBD1 is a possible D gene (5 bases). The germline V and J ends were trimmed by 6 bases and 10 bases, with 13 bases remaining between them. The CDR3 is made up of 13 amino acids. Germline V CDR1 and CDR2: MDHEN, SYDVKM. The CDR3 DNA reads as TGTGCCAGCAGCCCAGGGTTCTACTCACCCCTCCACTTT. Translated, it gives CASSPGFYSPLHF.

The chain links TRBV14 to TRBJ1-6; D not resolved. V was shortened by 0 bases and J by 9 bases, with 12 bases between the two germline ends. The CDR3 contains 15 residues. Looked up from germline, CDR1 is SGHDN and CDR2 is FVKESK. The CDR3 DNA reads as TGTGCCAGCAGCCAAGATGCCCTGCCCGGTTCACCCCTCCACTTT. It encodes CASSQDALPGSPLHF.

The genes are TRBV6-1 and TRBJ1-1; 7 nucleotides align to TRBD1. From germline, CDR1 is MNHNS and CDR2 SASEGT. V dropped 7 bases and J dropped 0; count of bases not matched to a gene: 8. This CDR3 spans 15 amino acids. DNA of the CDR3: TGTGCCAGCAACAGGGGACAGCTAATGAACACTGAAGCTTTCTTT. Translated: CASNRGQLMNTEAFF.

This chain links TRBV2 with TRBJ2-7; D gene ambiguous. The V and J ends lost 6 bases and 2 bases respectively, with 8 bases between them. Per the germline V gene, CDR1 is SNHLY and CDR2 is FYNNEI. CDR3 length equals 12 residues. This CDR3 reads CASRQSTYEQYF. The CDR3 DNA reads TGTGCCAGCAGGCAGAGTACCTACGAGCAGTACTTC.